These 13 T cell receptor beta chains share one sample of origin, sequenced in a study of CD8 T cells in ankylosing spondylitis. TCRdb reprocessed the 5' RACE reads via MiXCR and lists one record per CDR3 protein. The sample holds under 85,000 distinct CDR3 sequences, roughly 5% seen once. The sample consisted of blood, either unsorted or a sorted T cell fraction (not recorded which). These receptor sequences come from a male donor with ankylosing spondylitis or in good health (not recorded which).

This clonotype came up many times. The V gene is TRBV18, the J gene TRBJ2-7; the D call may be TRBD1 or TRBD2 (5 bases each). This CDR3 is built from 13 residues. Germline V gene lookup returns CDR1 KGHSH and CDR2 LQKENI. Between the trimmed V and J ends, which lost 4 bases and 7 bases, there was a span of 14 bases. CDR3 sequence reads: CASSLYPEGEQYF. DNA for the CDR3: TGTGCCAGCTCACTTTACCCCGAGGGGGAGCAGTACTTC.

This clonotype was seen a handful of times. The CDR3 DNA is TGTGCCAGCAGCTTGAAAAGGGGGACGAACACCGGGGAGCTGTTTTTT. Translating it yields CASSLKRGTNTGELFF. The chain couples TRBV7-2 to TRBJ2-2; tentative D call: TRBD1 (6 bases). CDR1 and CDR2 (germline): SGHTA, FQGNSA. V lost 3 bases and J 0 bases, leaving 11 bases between the germline ends. The CDR3 loop spans 16 amino acids.

This clonotype was observed at least ten times. The chain links TRBV3-1 to TRBJ1-5; D possibly corresponds to TRBD1 (6 bases). Germline V gene sequence: CDR1 LGHDT, CDR2 YNNKEL (reference sequence). V was cut by 3 bases and J by 4 bases, with 10 bases left in between. The CDR3 totals 14 residues. The CDR3 DNA reads TGTGCCAGCAGCCAGGCCGGACAGAATCAGCCCCAGCATTTT. This encodes CASSQAGQNQPQHF.

This clonotype was recorded at least ten times. The chain uses TRBV2 and TRBJ2-1, with 8 bases fitting TRBD1. The ends lost 6 bases at V and 3 bases at J; junction bases unmatched: 7. The CDR3 loop spans 15 amino acids. Germline CDR1 is SNHLY and CDR2 is FYNNEI. CDR3 region: CASRIGQGRYNEQFF. The CDR3 nucleotides read TGTGCCAGCAGAATTGGACAGGGCCGCTACAATGAGCAGTTCTTC.

This clonotype rates as medium-sized (0.01 to 0.1%). The V call is TRBV5-1, the J call TRBJ2-7, with D tentatively TRBD1 or TRBD2 (5 bases each). Deletions cut 5 bases from V and 3 bases from J, with 12 bases between. The germline CDR1 and CDR2 sequences are SGHRS and YFSETQ. This CDR3 contains 13 residues. CDR3 DNA sequence: TGCGCCAGCAGGAGGGGTGGAGGCTACGAGCAGTACTTC. This sequence encodes CASRRGGGYEQYF.

This clonotype was seen at least ten times. One junction end does not reproduce the germline sequence, and a read error may be involved. This chain uses TRBV3-1 with TRBJ2-7; D is unresolved. The germline gives CDR1 LGHDT, CDR2 YNNKEL (reference sequence). CDR3 length equals 14 residues. DNA for the CDR3: TGCGCCAGCAGCCAAGACCTGGGTGATTACGAGCAGTACTTC. This encodes CASSQDLGDYEQYF.

This clonotype showed up many times. This chain uses TRBV6-1 with TRBJ1-5; D possibly corresponds to TRBD1 (6 bases). Germline V gene lookup returns CDR1 MNHNS and CDR2 SASEGT. Trimming left V 6 bases short and J 5 bases short, with 17 bases between. The CDR3 loop spans 15 amino acids. The CDR3 bases are TGTGCCAGCAGCCCGAGGAGAGCAGGGGATCAGCCCCAGCATTTT. Protein sequence: CASSPRRAGDQPQHF.

There are many counts of this clonotype. The gene calls are TRBV5-1 and TRBJ2-4; 8 bases align to TRBD1. V trimming: 4 bases; J trimming: 2 bases; junction bases outside the gene matches: 5. This CDR3 is built from 15 residues. Germline values: CDR1 SGHRS, CDR2 YFSETQ. The CDR3 sequence: CASSEQGDTKNIQYF. The CDR3 DNA is TGCGCCAGCAGCGAACAGGGGGACACCAAAAACATTCAGTACTTC. Variable domain in full (rest from reference TRBV5-1 and TRBJ2-4): KAGVTQTPRYLIKTRGQQVTLSCSPISGHRSVSWYQQTPGQGLQFLFEYFSETQRNKGNFPGRFSGRQFSNSRSEMNVSTLELGDSALYLCASSEQGDTKNIQYFGAGTRLSVL.

In the case of this clonotype: Since a much larger clone is just one base distant, this may be a read error. The chain combines TRBV2 with TRBJ2-3; D is possibly TRBD2 (5 bases). The length of the CDR3 is 17 residues. The V end was cut by 0 bases, the J end by 4 bases, with 17 bases between. Per germline, CDR1 SNHLY and CDR2 FYNNEI. CDR3 coding DNA: TGTGCCAGCAGTGAAGCGCTTCTGGGCCCGGAGGCAGATACGCAGTATTTT. Protein: CASSEALLGPEADTQYF.

Details on this clonotype: The junction differs from germline at one of its ends, possibly a read error. The CDR3 DNA follows: TGTGCCAGCAAATACGGGTCGGGCGGCTACGTGCAGTACTTC. It is translated as CASKYGSGGYVQYF. The V and J genes are TRBV28 and TRBJ2-7; D is undetermined. Germline assignment: CDR1 MDHEN and CDR2 SYDVKM. The CDR3 totals 14 residues.

This clonotype showed up just a few times. The rearrangement uses TRBV20-1 and TRBJ2-5, with 10 bases aligning to TRBD2. V trimming: 3 bases; J trimming: 2 bases; junction bases outside the gene matches: 3. Germline V gene sequence: CDR1 DFQATT, CDR2 SNEGSKA (reference sequence). The CDR3 length is 14 residues. CDR3 amino acids: CSASTSGAQETQYF. The CDR3 bases are TGCAGTGCTAGTACTAGCGGGGCTCAAGAGACCCAGTACTTC.

There are many counts of this clonotype. The gene calls are TRBV5-1 and TRBJ2-7, with D tentatively TRBD1 (6 bases). This CDR3 comprises 17 residues. V lost 5 bases to trimming and J lost 0 bases, with 21 bases between them. In germline, CDR1 is SGHRS, CDR2 YFSETQ. CDR3 amino acids: CASRRLQGDGGSYEQYF. Here the CDR3 DNA reads TGCGCCAGCAGACGGTTACAGGGCGATGGGGGCTCCTACGAGCAGTACTTC.

This chain joins TRBV6-7 and TRBJ1-5; the D gene is possibly TRBD1 (5 bases). TRBV6-7 is classed as an ORF, of uncertain function. V dropped 10 bases and J dropped 0 bases, with 19 bases sitting between them. The CDR3 contains 16 residues. Written as DNA, the CDR3 is TGTGCCATCGGGACGGCGGCCGGAAGTAGCAATCAGCCCCAGCATTTT. This codes for CAIGTAAGSSNQPQHF.